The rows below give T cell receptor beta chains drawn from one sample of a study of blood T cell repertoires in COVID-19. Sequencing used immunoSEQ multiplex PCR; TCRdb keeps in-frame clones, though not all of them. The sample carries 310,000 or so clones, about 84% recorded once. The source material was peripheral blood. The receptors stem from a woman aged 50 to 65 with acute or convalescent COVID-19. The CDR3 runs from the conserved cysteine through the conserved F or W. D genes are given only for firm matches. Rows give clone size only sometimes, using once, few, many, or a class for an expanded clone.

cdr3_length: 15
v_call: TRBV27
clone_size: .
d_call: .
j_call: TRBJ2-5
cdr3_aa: CASSYTGLWGETQYF
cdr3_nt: TGTGCCAGCAGTTACACAGGGTTATGGGGCGAGACCCAGTACTTC

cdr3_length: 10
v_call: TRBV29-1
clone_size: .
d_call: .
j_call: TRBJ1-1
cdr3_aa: CSVGTVEAFF
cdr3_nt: TGCAGCGTTGGGACAGTGGAAGCTTTCTTT

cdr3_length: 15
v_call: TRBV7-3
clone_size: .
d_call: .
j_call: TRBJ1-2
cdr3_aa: CASSPNGQGSYGYTF
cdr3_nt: TGTGCCAGCAGCCCGAACGGGCAGGGCTCCTATGGCTACACCTTC

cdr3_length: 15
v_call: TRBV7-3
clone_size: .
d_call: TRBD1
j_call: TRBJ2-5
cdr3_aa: CASSLTGLNQETQYF
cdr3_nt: TGTGCCAGCAGCTTGACAGGGCTCAACCAAGAGACCCAGTACTTC

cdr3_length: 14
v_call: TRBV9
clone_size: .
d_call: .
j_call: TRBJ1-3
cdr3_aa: CASSVASAGNTIYF
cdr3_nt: TGTGCCAGCAGCGTAGCCAGCGCTGGAAACACCATATATTTT

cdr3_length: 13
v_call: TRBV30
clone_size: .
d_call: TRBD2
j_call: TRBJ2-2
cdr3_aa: CAGPGLPTGELFF
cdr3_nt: TGTGCCGGCCCGGGACTACCAACCGGGGAGCTGTTTTTT

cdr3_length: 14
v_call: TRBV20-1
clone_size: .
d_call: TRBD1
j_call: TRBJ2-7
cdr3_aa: CSASLSGGSDEQYF
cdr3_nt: TGCAGTGCTAGTCTTTCAGGGGGCTCCGACGAGCAGTACTTC

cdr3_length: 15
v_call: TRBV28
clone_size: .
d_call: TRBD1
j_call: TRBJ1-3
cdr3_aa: CASSFGTASGNTIYF
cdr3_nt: TGTGCCAGCAGTTTTGGGACAGCCTCTGGAAACACCATATATTTT

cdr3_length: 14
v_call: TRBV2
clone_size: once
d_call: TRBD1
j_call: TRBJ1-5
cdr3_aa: CASRPGQVNQPQHF
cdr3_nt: TGTGCCAGCAGACCCGGACAGGTTAATCAGCCCCAGCATTTT

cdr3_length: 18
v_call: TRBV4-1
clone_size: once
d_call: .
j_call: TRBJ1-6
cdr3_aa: CASSQPRGGQLYNSPLHF
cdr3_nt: TGCGCCAGCAGCCAACCTCGAGGTGGACAGCTCTATAATTCACCCCTCCACTTT

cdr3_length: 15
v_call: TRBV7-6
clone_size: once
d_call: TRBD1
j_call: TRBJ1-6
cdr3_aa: CASSPRQGYNSPLHF
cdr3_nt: TGTGCCAGCAGCCCCCGACAGGGCTATAATTCACCCCTCCACTTT

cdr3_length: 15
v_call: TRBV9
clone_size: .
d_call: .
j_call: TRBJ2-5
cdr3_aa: CASAEGPGGAGTQYF
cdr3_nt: TGTGCCAGCGCTGAGGGCCCAGGGGGAGCGGGGACCCAGTACTTC